The 25 T cell receptor beta chains in this list originate from one sample, sequenced in a study of molecular identifiers for immune sequencing clone quantification. TCRdb used MiXCR to reprocess the PCR reads, holding one entry per CDR3 protein. Of about 36,000 distinct CDR3 sequences detected, about a fifth appear once; the ten largest clones hold more than 0.95%. Sequencing was done on a sample of naive CD8+ T cells from blood, with Jurkat cell RNA spiked in. Subset noted: FACS-sorted CD8+CD4-CCR7+CD45RA+ naive T cells. The source is a human donor in good health. Some libraries in this study had Jurkat cell RNA spiked in.

This clonotype appeared many times. The chain joins TRBV27 to TRBJ1-5; TRBD1 matches at 12 bases. The V gene end was trimmed by 5 bases and the J gene end by 6 bases; junction bases not matched to a gene: 5. The length of the CDR3 is 15 residues. In germline, CDR1 is MNHEY, CDR2 SMNVEV (reference sequence). CDR3 coding DNA: TGTGCCAGCAGTCCCGGGACAGGGGGCGGTCAGCCCCAGCATTTT. Its protein is CASSPGTGGGQPQHF.

This clonotype came up many times. This rearrangement joins TRBV5-4 to TRBJ1-1; D is uncertain. Trimming cost V 2 bases and J 6 bases, with 11 bases left between them. This CDR3 spans 13 amino acids. Germline assignment: CDR1 SGHNT and CDR2 YYREEE (reference sequence). The CDR3 region is CASSFQESAEAFF. The CDR3 DNA follows: TGTGCCAGCAGCTTTCAGGAGAGCGCTGAAGCTTTCTTT.

This clonotype was seen repeatedly, ten times or more. The chain couples TRBV12-3 or TRBV12-4 to TRBJ2-1, with TRBD2 as a possible D gene (5 bases). Trimming removed 3 bases from V and 3 bases from J, with 6 bases in between. The CDR3 spans 13 residues. The CDR3 is CASSFRDYNEQFF. CDR3 DNA: TGTGCCAGCAGTTTTCGGGACTACAATGAGCAGTTCTTC.

V usage is TRBV12-3 or TRBV12-4 and J usage is TRBJ2-1, with 9 bases fitting TRBD1. CDR3 length: 15 amino acids. The V gene end was trimmed by 7 bases and the J gene end by 5 bases; junction bases not matched to a gene: 9. The CDR3 protein is CASTSWDRVDNEQFF. CDR3 sequence (DNA): TGTGCCAGCACCTCCTGGGACAGGGTCGACAATGAGCAGTTCTTC.

A word on this clonotype: Since a much larger clone is just one base distant, this may be a read error. This sequence joins TRBV19 and TRBJ2-1; TRBD2 aligns across 9 bases. This CDR3 spans 17 amino acids. Germline-derived CDR1 and CDR2 are LNHDA and SQIVND (reference sequence). The CDR3 reads CASSSNPGLASSNEQFF. In DNA, the CDR3 is TGTGCCAGTAGCTCTAACCCGGGACTAGCTTCCTCCAATGAGCAGTTCTTC.

This clonotype was seen repeatedly, ten times or more. This rearrangement joins TRBV5-1 to TRBJ1-1; no definite D call. In germline, CDR1 is SGHRS, CDR2 YFSETQ. V was pared by 7 bases and J by 0 bases, with 16 bases between. This CDR3 spans 15 amino acids. The CDR3 DNA follows: TGCGCCAGCGCCCCCGAGGGAGCGATGAACACTGAAGCTTTCTTT. It is translated as CASAPEGAMNTEAFF.

Concerning this clonotype: A much bigger clone sits one base away, suggesting this may be a read error. The chain has TRBV11-2 and TRBJ2-1, with D perhaps matching TRBD1 (5 bases). The CDR3 is made up of 17 amino acids. V was shortened by 2 bases and J by 4 bases, with 18 bases between the two germline ends. Per the germline V gene, CDR1 is SGHAT and CDR2 is FQNNGV. The CDR3 loop reads CASSLSSGQGFYNEQFF. The DNA of the CDR3 is TGTGCCAGCAGCTTATCGTCAGGGCAGGGCTTTTACAATGAGCAGTTCTTC.

As concerns this clonotype: This may stem from a read error, because a much larger clone lies one nucleotide away. This likely comes from a read error, as the CDR3 has no conserved phenylalanine or tryptophan at its end. The chain carries TRBV10-3 and TRBJ1-1, with D tentatively TRBD1 (6 bases). Germline-derived CDR1 and CDR2 are ENHRY and SYGVKD. The CDR3 is 18 residues long. V was shortened by 0 bases and J by 5 bases, with 22 bases between the two germline ends. The CDR3 reads CAISESGQTSAAFTEAFS. The CDR3 DNA reads as TGTGCCATCAGTGAGTCTGGACAGACATCAGCAGCGTTTACTGAAGCTTTCTCT.

This clonotype came up many times. CDR3: CASSPTRGRGDNEQFF. The CDR3, as DNA: TGCGCCAGCAGCCCCACTCGGGGTAGGGGGGACAATGAGCAGTTCTTC. V is TRBV4-3 and J is TRBJ2-1, with D tentatively TRBD1 or TRBD2 (6 bases each). This CDR3 spans 16 amino acids. Germline V gene data show CDR1 as LGHNA and CDR2 as YSLEER. Between the trimmed V and J ends, which lost 4 bases and 5 bases, there was a span of 18 bases.

In this sample, this clonotype turned up many times. The chain links TRBV6-5 to TRBJ2-6, with 7 bases lining up with TRBD2. This CDR3 comprises 16 residues. CDR1 MNHEY and CDR2 SVGAGI come from the germline V gene. V shed 6 bases, J shed 2 bases, and the junction held 7 bases outside the gene matches. CDR3 protein: CASSVWGGTGANVLTF. The CDR3 nucleotides read TGTGCCAGCAGCGTCTGGGGAGGGACTGGGGCCAACGTCCTGACTTTC.

This clonotype was observed at least ten times. The chain recombines TRBV25-1 with TRBJ2-5; 12 bases line up with TRBD2. Trimming removed 5 bases from V and 1 base from J; junction bases left unmatched: 8. This CDR3 is built from 17 residues. CDR1 and CDR2 from the germline V gene are MGHDK and SYGVNS. The CDR3 spells CASSTQPGLAGQETQYF. The CDR3 coding sequence is TGTGCCAGCAGTACGCAACCGGGACTAGCGGGCCAAGAGACCCAGTACTTC. The whole variable domain, remainder taken from reference TRBV25-1 and TRBJ2-5, is EADIYQTPRYLVIGTGKKITLECSQTMGHDKMYWYQQDPGMELHLIHYSYGVNSTEKGDLSSESTVSRIRTEHFPLTLESARPSHTSQYLCASSTQPGLAGQETQYFGPGTRLLVL.

This clonotype was recorded many times. The chain uses TRBV7-9 and TRBJ2-7; no reliable D call. The germline V gene encodes CDR1 SEHNR and CDR2 FQNEAQ (reference sequence). The length of the CDR3 is 11 residues. Trimming left V 7 bases short and J 3 bases short, with 7 bases between. The CDR3 region is CASISGYEQYF. The CDR3 DNA reads TGTGCCAGCATTTCCGGCTACGAGCAGTACTTC.

This clonotype was detected many times. In DNA, the CDR3 is TGCGCCAGCAGCCAAGAGGTCTCCAACTACGAGCAGTACTTC. This encodes CASSQEVSNYEQYF. The chain couples TRBV4-3 to TRBJ2-7; D uncertain. Germline CDR1 and CDR2: LGHNA and YSLEER. CDR3 length: 14 residues. Trimming took 0 bases from V and 3 from J, leaving 9 bases between them.

With regard to this clonotype: This may come from a read error, since a much larger clone is one base off. The gene calls are TRBV3-1 and TRBJ1-4; 10 bases line up with TRBD1. There are 17 residues in the CDR3. Per the germline V gene, CDR1 is LGHDT and CDR2 is YNNKEL (reference sequence). The CDR3 reads CASSYTTGGAINEKLLF. As DNA, the CDR3 is TGTGCCAGCAGCTATACGACAGGGGGCGCTATTAATGAAAAACTGCTTTTT. The whole variable domain, remainder taken from reference TRBV3-1 and TRBJ1-4, is DTAVSQTPKYLVTQMGNDKSIKCEQNLGHDTMYWYKQDSKKFLKIMFSYNNKELIINETVPNRFSPKSPDKAHLNLHINSLELGDSAVYFCASSYTTGGAINEKLLFGSGTQLSVL.

A note on this clonotype: This may come from a read error, since a much larger clone is one base off. The V gene is TRBV29-1, the J gene TRBJ1-1; tentative D call: TRBD1 (5 bases). This CDR3 region has 12 residues. CDR1 and CDR2 (germline): SQVTM, ANQGSEA. CDR3 in DNA: TGCAACGTCAGACAGATGAACACTGAAGCTTTCTTT. It specifies CNVRQMNTEAFF.

This clonotype has a count of ten or more. The chain uses TRBV6-2 or TRBV6-3 and TRBJ1-5; no reliable D call. The V and J ends lost 0 bases and 10 bases respectively, with 10 bases between them. Germline CDR1 is MNHEY and CDR2 is SVGEGT. There are 13 residues in the CDR3. The CDR3 loop is CASSYSGGSPQHF. CDR3 DNA: TGTGCCAGCAGTTACTCGGGAGGGAGCCCCCAGCATTTT.

This clonotype was observed many times. This chain connects TRBV19 to TRBJ2-3; 7 bases map to TRBD1. This CDR3 is 11 amino acids long. Per germline, CDR1 LNHDA and CDR2 SQIVND (reference sequence). V lost 9 bases and J lost 5; bases outside the gene matches: 2. CDR3 amino acids: CASRQGDTQYF. The CDR3 nucleotides read TGTGCCAGCAGACAGGGAGATACGCAGTATTTT.

This clonotype was counted ten times or more. Here the CDR3 DNA reads TGTGCCAGCAGCTCCCCGGGACTCTCCTACGAGCAGTACTTC. This gives the protein CASSSPGLSYEQYF. V is TRBV7-2 and J is TRBJ2-7; a weak D match, TRBD2 (6 bases). From germline, CDR1 is SGHTA and CDR2 FQGNSA. The ends were cut back, 4 bases at V and 0 bases at J, with 10 bases in the middle. The CDR3 extends over 14 amino acids.

This clonotype was observed at least ten times. The J gene is TRBJ2-2, the V gene TRBV7-9, with D unclear. This CDR3 is 13 amino acids long. Germline V gene lookup returns CDR1 SEHNR and CDR2 FQNEAQ (reference sequence). V lost 2 bases, J lost 1 base, and 2 bases lay in between. This CDR3 reads CASSLWNTGELFF. The CDR3 DNA follows: TGTGCCAGCAGCTTATGGAACACCGGGGAGCTGTTTTTT.

This clonotype appeared many times. The V gene is TRBV5-6, the J gene TRBJ1-1, with D maybe TRBD1 (6 bases). Trimming removed 0 bases from V and 4 bases from J, with 13 bases in between. The CDR3 runs 15 residues. The germline V gene encodes CDR1 SGHDT and CDR2 YYEEEE. CDR3 nucleotides: TGTGCCAGCAGCTTGGGGGGGGGCGCGAGCACTGAAGCTTTCTTT. Its protein is CASSLGGGASTEAFF. Full variable domain (missing parts from reference TRBV5-6 and TRBJ1-1): DAGVTQSPTHLIKTRGQQVTLRCSPKSGHDTVSWYQQALGQGPQFIFQYYEEEERQRGNFPDRFSGHQFPNYSSELNVNALLLGDSALYLCASSLGGGASTEAFFGQGTRLTVV.

This clonotype was recorded a few times. The chain is built from TRBV29-1 and TRBJ2-7; tentatively, D is TRBD1 (6 bases). V lost 6 bases and J 3 bases, leaving 12 bases between the germline ends. From germline, CDR1 is SQVTM and CDR2 ANQGSEA. The CDR3 contains 12 residues. CDR3 nucleotides: TGCAGCGTCCTGACAGGTATCTACGAGCAGTACTTC. Translation gives CSVLTGIYEQYF.

This clonotype was counted at least ten times. The chain couples TRBV12-3 or TRBV12-4 to TRBJ2-3; no clear D gene. CDR3 length: 14 residues. V was clipped by 5 bases and J by 1 base, with 10 bases between them. The CDR3 is CASSPNSGTDTQYF. The DNA of the CDR3 is TGTGCCAGCAGTCCCAACTCCGGCACAGATACGCAGTATTTT.

This clonotype was seen repeatedly, ten times or more. The rearrangement uses TRBV3-1 and TRBJ2-3; D is undetermined. With 0 bases removed from V and 0 bases from J, the gap between germline ends came to 16 bases. Germline V gives CDR1 LGHDT, CDR2 YNNKEL (reference sequence). The CDR3 length is 18 residues. The CDR3 bases are TGTGCCAGCAGCCAAGATTCGTCTGGTTCAGCTAGCACAGATACGCAGTATTTT. It specifies CASSQDSSGSASTDTQYF.

There are many counts of this clonotype. The chain recombines TRBV7-8 with TRBJ2-7, with a possible D match to TRBD1 (6 bases). V lost 0 bases, J lost 3 bases, and 15 bases lay in between. The CDR3 is 16 amino acids. Germline loops: CDR1 SGHVS, CDR2 FQNEAQ. The DNA for the CDR3 is TGTGCCAGCAGCTTAGCCCTACAGGGCCAGTGCTACGAGCAGTACTTC. Translating gives CASSLALQGQCYEQYF.

This clonotype was detected ten times or more. This chain connects TRBV7-9 to TRBJ1-1; the match to TRBD1 covers 11 bases. Germline CDR1 is SEHNR and CDR2 is FQNEAQ (reference sequence). The CDR3 has 17 residues. The junction had 9 bases not matched to a gene; V was cut back by 5 bases and J by 1 base. For the CDR3, the DNA is TGTGCCAGCAGCCCCTGGGACAGGGGGAAACCGAACACTGAAGCTTTCTTT. It translates to CASSPWDRGKPNTEAFF.